This entry lists 27 T cell receptor beta chains sequenced from one sample in a study of T cell repertoires in cytomegalovirus infection. TCRdb processed the reads anew with MiXCR; each CDR3 protein has one entry. Of some 350,000 distinct CDR3 sequences in the sample, approximately 35% were seen once. Their target antigens are unknown. This specimen consisted of cultured PBMCs, obtained from culture after CMV antigen stimulation. Receptor source: a human donor in good health (CMV status not recorded). Some clones in this sample may be carry-over from other donors' samples.

The rearrangement uses TRBV6-2 or TRBV6-3 and TRBJ2-3, with D unclear. Trimming shortened V by 6 bases and J by 1 base, and 8 bases separated the two germline ends. This CDR3 comprises 13 residues. Germline loops: CDR1 MNHEY, CDR2 SVGEGT. CDR3 loop: CASRNRGTDTQYF. CDR3 nucleotides: TGTGCCAGCAGGAATCGGGGCACAGATACGCAGTATTTT.

This clonotype has more than one count but fewer than ten. The V and J genes are TRBV5-1 and TRBJ1-1; D is possibly TRBD1 (5 bases). Deletions cut 4 bases from V and 1 base from J, with 8 bases between. From germline, CDR1 is SGHRS and CDR2 YFSETQ. This CDR3 is built from 13 residues. CDR3 in DNA: TGCGCCAGCAGCACGACAGAGAACACTGAAGCTTTCTTT. This codes for CASSTTENTEAFF.

The rearrangement links TRBV7-2 to TRBJ2-7, with TRBD2 identical over 13 bases. This CDR3 contains 15 residues. V was pared by 10 bases and J by 3 bases, with 9 bases of the junction left unmatched. Germline assignment: CDR1 SGHTA and CDR2 FQGNSA. The CDR3 nucleotides are TGTGCCACCTCAGTGGGGACTAGCGGGGTCTACGAGCAGTACGTC. It translates to CATSVGTSGVYEQYV.

The chain combines TRBV23-1 with TRBJ2-4; the D gene is possibly TRBD1 (6 bases). TRBV23-1 is filed as an ORF, its function uncertain. The CDR3 is made up of 21 amino acids. Between the trimmed V and J ends, which lost 2 bases and 1 base, there was a span of 27 bases. CDR3 DNA sequence: TGCGCCAGCAGTCAAGTCGGCGGAACAGGGCCCCTATATTTTGCCAAAAACATTCAGTACTTC. Translating it yields CASSQVGGTGPLYFAKNIQYF.

The rearrangement links TRBV4-3 to TRBJ2-7, with 11 bases aligning to TRBD2. V shed 0 bases, J shed 5 bases, and the junction held 3 bases outside the gene matches. The germline gives CDR1 LGHNA, CDR2 YSLEER. The CDR3 covers 15 residues. The CDR3 DNA follows: TGCGCCAGCAGCCAAGATCAACTAGCGGGAGACGAGCAGTACTTC. Translated, it gives CASSQDQLAGDEQYF.

This clonotype has just a few counts. This chain connects TRBV6-2 or TRBV6-3 to TRBJ1-4, with D possibly being TRBD1 (5 bases). CDR1 MNHEY and CDR2 SVGEGT come from the germline V gene. The CDR3 covers 11 residues. V lost 2 bases and J 12 bases, leaving 7 bases between the germline ends. This CDR3 reads CASSYGGELFF. CDR3 coding DNA: TGTGCCAGCAGTTACGGAGGGGAACTGTTTTTT.

This clonotype was seen a few times. The chain recombines TRBV4-1 with TRBJ2-7; D uncertain. Trimming removed 4 bases at V and 3 bases at J, with 13 bases between. CDR1 is MGHRA and CDR2 is YSYEKL in the germline V gene. The CDR3 loop spans 14 amino acids. CDR3 bases: TGCGCCAGCAGCCCAACGGACGTAAACTACGAGCAGTACTTC. It yields the protein CASSPTDVNYEQYF.

The chain uses TRBV5-1 and TRBJ2-7, with 7 bases matching TRBD1. V shed 4 bases, J shed 2 bases, and the junction held 12 bases outside the gene matches. The length of the CDR3 is 16 residues. CDR1 and CDR2 (germline): SGHRS, YFSETQ. The CDR3 loop reads CASSPDPGQRAYEQYF. The CDR3 nucleotides are TGCGCCAGCAGCCCAGATCCGGGACAGAGAGCCTACGAGCAGTACTTC. The whole variable domain, filled in from reference TRBV5-1 and TRBJ2-7, reads KAGVTQTPRYLIKTRGQQVTLSCSPISGHRSVSWYQQTPGQGLQFLFEYFSETQRNKGNFPGRFSGRQFSNSRSEMNVSTLELGDSALYLCASSPDPGQRAYEQYFGPGTRLTVT.

This sequence joins TRBV24-1 and TRBJ2-1; 11 bases map to TRBD1. The CDR3 spans 16 residues. Germline V gene lookup returns CDR1 KGHDR and CDR2 SFDVKD. V trimming: 3 bases; J trimming: 7 bases; junction bases outside the gene matches: 7. CDR3 bases: TGTGCCACCAGTGATGCCGGGACAGGGGGTCGGAATGAGCAGTTCTTC. Translating gives CATSDAGTGGRNEQFF.

This clonotype was seen only a few times. This sequence joins TRBV4-1 and TRBJ2-7; D unresolved. Germline CDR1 reads MGHRA; CDR2 reads YSYEKL. V lost 4 bases and J lost 1, with 14 bases in between. The length of the CDR3 is 15 residues. CDR3 nucleotide sequence: TGCGCCAGCAGCCCCCTGGGCGGCGATTCCTACGAGCAGTACTTC. Protein product: CASSPLGGDSYEQYF.

The chain carries TRBV6-5 and TRBJ2-1; 14 bases line up with TRBD2. V dropped 2 bases and J dropped 9; count of bases not matched to a gene: 3. The CDR3 is made up of 15 amino acids. Germline V gene sequence: CDR1 MNHEY, CDR2 SVGAGI. CDR3 DNA sequence: TGTGCCAGCAGTTACGGGACTAGCGGGAGTGGTGAGCAGTTCTTC. Residues: CASSYGTSGSGEQFF.

The rearrangement joins TRBV19 to TRBJ1-1; D may be TRBD1 (6 bases). The CDR3 is 16 residues long. Germline CDR1 LNHDA, CDR2 SQIVND (reference sequence). V lost 6 bases to trimming and J lost 1 base, with 18 bases between them. The CDR3 sequence: CASRPVRGLQNTEAFF. The CDR3 DNA reads TGTGCCAGTAGACCCGTGAGGGGGTTGCAGAACACTGAAGCTTTCTTT. Full variable domain (outside the CDR3, taken from reference TRBV19 and TRBJ1-1): DGGITQSPKYLFRKEGQNVTLSCEQNLNHDAMYWYRQDPGQGLRLIYYSQIVNDFQKGDIAEGYSVSREKKESFPLTVTSAQKNPTAFYLCASRPVRGLQNTEAFFGQGTRLTVV.

The chain has TRBV25-1 and TRBJ2-3, with a possible D match to TRBD1 (6 bases). The ends were cut back, 3 bases at V and 5 bases at J, with 9 bases in the middle. CDR3 length: 13 amino acids. CDR1 is MGHDK and CDR2 is SYGVNS in the germline V gene. CDR3 region: CASSEQGRDTQYF. CDR3 coding DNA: TGTGCCAGCAGTGAGCAGGGGAGAGATACGCAGTATTTT.

The CDR3 is CASSELAARYNEQFF. Written as DNA, the CDR3 is TGTGCCAGCAGCGAACTAGCGGCCCGATACAATGAGCAGTTCTTC. The chain recombines TRBV7-2 with TRBJ2-1, with 8 positions matching TRBD2. J was trimmed by 4 bases and V by 5 bases; bases with no gene match: 7. Looked up from germline, CDR1 is SGHTA and CDR2 is FQGNSA. This CDR3 region has 15 residues.

This clonotype was observed a handful of times. The rearrangement joins TRBV6-2 or TRBV6-3 to TRBJ2-5; 12 nucleotides match TRBD2. J lost 5 bases, V lost 4 bases, and 5 bases had no gene match. CDR1 is MNHEY and CDR2 is SVGEGT in the germline V gene. There are 15 residues in the CDR3. CDR3 nucleotides: TGTGCCAGCAGTTCGACTAGCGGGAGTGGGGAGACCCAGTACTTC. Encoded protein: CASSSTSGSGETQYF.

Only a few counts were recorded for this clonotype. In nucleotides, the CDR3 is TGTGCCAGTAGGAAGACAGGGGCCTACGAGCAGTACTTC. This encodes CASRKTGAYEQYF. The J gene is TRBJ2-7, the V gene TRBV19; 8 bases agree with TRBD1. This CDR3 has 13 amino acids. V dropped 6 bases and J dropped 2; count of bases not matched to a gene: 3. The germline V gene encodes CDR1 LNHDA and CDR2 SQIVND (reference sequence).

The chain uses TRBV19 and TRBJ2-5; D possibly corresponds to TRBD2 (6 bases). V shed 7 bases and J shed 7 bases, with 16 bases lying between them. Per germline, CDR1 LNHDA and CDR2 SQIVND (reference sequence). The CDR3 sequence is 13 residues long. Here the CDR3 DNA reads TGTGCCAGTACCGCGGGACTCCCAGGGACCCAGTACTTC. This translates into CASTAGLPGTQYF.

V usage is TRBV5-1 and J usage is TRBJ2-5; TRBD2 agrees at 12 bases. This CDR3 is 16 amino acids long. V shed 4 bases, J shed 1 base, and the junction held 5 bases outside the gene matches. Germline V gene data show CDR1 as SGHRS and CDR2 as YFSETQ. The CDR3 sequence is CASSSGLAGFQETQYF. The CDR3 DNA is TGCGCCAGCAGCAGCGGACTAGCGGGATTCCAAGAGACCCAGTACTTC.

This clonotype has just a few counts. This chain joins TRBV12-5 and TRBJ1-5; TRBD1 matches 7 bases. The V and J ends lost 1 base and 11 bases, in that order; junction bases with no gene match: 11. Germline V CDR1 and CDR2: LGHNT, FRNRAP. The CDR3 totals 15 residues. The CDR3 bases are TGTGCTAGTGGTTTGGACACAGGGGCCGATTCGTCCCAGCATTTT. It codes for CASGLDTGADSSQHF.

The chain couples TRBV7-2 to TRBJ2-1; unclear D gene. CDR3 size: 12 residues. CDR1 SGHTA and CDR2 FQGNSA come from the germline V gene. V shed 1 base and J shed 9 bases, with 7 bases lying between them. CDR3 DNA: TGTGCCAGCAGCTTAGGAGTGCGTGAGCAGTTCTTC. Protein: CASSLGVREQFF.

V and J are TRBV4-1 and TRBJ2-3; tentatively, D is TRBD2 (6 bases). The CDR3 is 16 residues long. Germline V gene data show CDR1 as MGHRA and CDR2 as YSYEKL. Trimming stripped 4 bases from V and 5 bases from J, with 19 bases between. The CDR3 spells CASSRLRGSREDTQYF. The CDR3 DNA follows: TGCGCCAGCAGCCGACTCCGGGGGAGTCGAGAAGATACGCAGTATTTT.

The chain uses TRBV25-1 and TRBJ2-1, with D possibly matching TRBD2 (6 bases). This CDR3 contains 15 residues. Germline V CDR1 and CDR2: MGHDK, SYGVNS. The ends were cut back, 9 bases at V and 0 bases at J, with 15 bases in the middle. The CDR3 region has the DNA TGTGCCAGGGACCTTGGCGGGGCCTCCTACAATGAGCAGTTCTTC. This encodes CARDLGGASYNEQFF.

This clonotype has just a few counts. The rearrangement uses TRBV20-1 and TRBJ2-1, with 9 nucleotides matching TRBD2. CDR1 and CDR2 from the germline V gene are DFQATT and SNEGSKA (reference sequence). The CDR3 consists of 10 residues. J gave up 12 bases and V 5 bases, and 2 bases lay outside the gene matches. The CDR3 here is CSALAGRQFF. The CDR3, as DNA: TGCAGTGCTCTAGCGGGAAGGCAGTTCTTC.

The chain couples TRBV15 to TRBJ2-2; 12 bases agree with TRBD2. Looked up from germline, CDR1 is LNHNV and CDR2 is YYDKDF (reference sequence). The CDR3 sequence is 20 residues long. Trimming cost V 0 bases and J 10 bases; bases outside gene matches: 18. This CDR3 is CATSRDRQELATSGSSELFF. In DNA form, the CDR3 reads TGTGCCACCAGCAGAGATCGTCAGGAATTGGCGACTAGCGGGAGTTCGGAGCTGTTTTTT.

In its sample, this clonotype was seen once. V is TRBV6-1 and J is TRBJ2-1; the match to TRBD2 covers 9 bases. Germline V gene data show CDR1 as MNHNS and CDR2 as SASEGT. The V gene end was trimmed by 6 bases and the J gene end by 7 bases; junction bases not matched to a gene: 19. The CDR3 spans 18 residues. Here the CDR3 reads CASRGGRIAGVKGNEQFF. In nucleotides, the CDR3 is TGTGCCAGCAGGGGGGGGCGCATAGCGGGAGTGAAAGGGAATGAGCAGTTCTTC.

This chain uses TRBV4-3 with TRBJ1-2; no definite D call. The CDR3 consists of 15 residues. Germline assignment: CDR1 LGHNA and CDR2 YSLEER. Deletions cut 1 base from V and 7 bases from J, with 16 bases between. This CDR3 reads CASSQVIGFAGGYTF. The CDR3 DNA reads as TGCGCCAGCAGCCAAGTCATTGGTTTTGCAGGTGGCTACACCTTC.

The chain employs TRBV19 and TRBJ2-1, with TRBD2 matching 11 bases. CDR3 length: 15 amino acids. CDR1 LNHDA and CDR2 SQIVND come from the germline V gene (reference sequence). With V trimmed by 5 bases and J by 5 bases, 5 bases remained unmatched. The CDR3 nucleotides are TGTGCCAGTAGTTTGACTAGCGGGAAACACAATGAGCAGTTCTTC. It yields the protein CASSLTSGKHNEQFF.